This TCR beta chain comes out of a study of T cell responses to AZD1222 COVID-19 vaccine. Study conclusions and caveats: Donors in the cohort were predominantly white British and more often female, and clonal diversity was possibly underestimated.

A remark on this clone: Antigen: not known.

Only in-frame clones appear in the TCRdb table, and some are missing; sequencing was by immunoSEQ multiplex PCR. The data show around 150,000 clones, approximately 90% seen once. The receptor was derived from an adult who received the AZD1222 COVID-19 vaccine. The sequencing used peripheral blood, collected 28 days after the second AZD1222 dose.

The CDR3 DNA follows: TGTGCCATCAGTTCCAGGGTAGGGGGGGCCAACGTCCTGACTTTC. Translated: CAISSRVGGANVLTF. This chain connects TRBV10-3 to TRBJ2-6, with a weak D call TRBD1 (5 bases). Germline V gene sequence: CDR1 ENHRY, CDR2 SYGVKD. The CDR3 has 15 amino acids. Trimming shortened V by 5 bases and J by 4 bases, and 12 bases separated the two germline ends.